The clone carrying this T cell receptor (beta chain) was found a few times. Trimming left V 1 base short and J 5 bases short, with 12 bases between. The length of the CDR3 is 15 residues. The source of the sample is a study of T-cell memory formation after mild COVID-19. In the study overall: TCR clustering was largely donor specific.

5'RACE with constant-segment primers built TCRalpha and TCRbeta cDNA libraries with UMIs. One entry per CDR3 protein, called by TCRdb with MiXCR from the 5' RACE reads. Here the sample spans under 600,000 distinct CDR3 sequences, less than 25% being singletons. The chain uses TRBV12-3 or TRBV12-4 and TRBJ2-1; the D call may be TRBD1 or TRBD2 (6 bases each). Sequencing was performed on PBMCs or a T cell subset sorted from them (not recorded which). The TCR originated in an adult woman who had mild COVID-19 (a few samples of this study predate the infection). Cell type and time point are not known. The CDR3 DNA sequence: TGTGCCAGCAGTTTAGGGGGGGCCACCAACAATGAGCAGTTCTTC. Its protein product is CASSLGGATNNEQFF.